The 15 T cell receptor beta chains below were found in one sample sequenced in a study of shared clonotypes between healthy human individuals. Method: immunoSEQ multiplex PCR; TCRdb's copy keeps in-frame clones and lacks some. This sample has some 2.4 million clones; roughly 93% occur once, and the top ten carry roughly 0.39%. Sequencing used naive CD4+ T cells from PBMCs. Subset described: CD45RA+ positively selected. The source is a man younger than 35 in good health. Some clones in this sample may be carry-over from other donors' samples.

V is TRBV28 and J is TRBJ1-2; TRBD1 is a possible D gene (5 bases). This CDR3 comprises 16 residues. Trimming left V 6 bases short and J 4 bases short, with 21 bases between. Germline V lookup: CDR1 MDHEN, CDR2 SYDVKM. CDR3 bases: TGTGCCAGCAGACCATCGGGAGGGGAGGCGGTCTATGGCTACACCTTC. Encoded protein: CASRPSGGEAVYGYTF.

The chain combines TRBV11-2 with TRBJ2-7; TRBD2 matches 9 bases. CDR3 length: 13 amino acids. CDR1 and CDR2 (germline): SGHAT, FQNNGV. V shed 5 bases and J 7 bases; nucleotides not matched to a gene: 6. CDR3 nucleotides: TGTGCCAGCAGCCCAGCGGGGGGCGGTGAGCAGTACTTC. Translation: CASSPAGGGEQYF.

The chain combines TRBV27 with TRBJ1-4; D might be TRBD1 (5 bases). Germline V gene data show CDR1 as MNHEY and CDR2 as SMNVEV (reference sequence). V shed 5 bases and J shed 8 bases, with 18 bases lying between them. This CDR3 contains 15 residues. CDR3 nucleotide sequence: TGTGCCAGCAGTCCACGTCCGGGGCTCAGCGAAAAACTGTTTTTT. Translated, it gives CASSPRPGLSEKLFF.

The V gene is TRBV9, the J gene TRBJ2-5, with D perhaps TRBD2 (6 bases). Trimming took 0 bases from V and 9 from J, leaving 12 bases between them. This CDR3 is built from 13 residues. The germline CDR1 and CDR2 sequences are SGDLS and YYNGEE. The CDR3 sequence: CASSVELGRPQYF. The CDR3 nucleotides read TGTGCCAGCAGCGTAGAACTGGGGAGGCCCCAGTACTTC.

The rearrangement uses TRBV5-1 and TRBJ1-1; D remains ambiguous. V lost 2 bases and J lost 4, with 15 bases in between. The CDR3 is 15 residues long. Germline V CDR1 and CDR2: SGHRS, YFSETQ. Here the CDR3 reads CASSLGGNGGTEAFF. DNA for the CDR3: TGCGCCAGCAGCTTAGGTGGAAATGGCGGCACTGAAGCTTTCTTT.

The chain's CDR3 is CASSLVQLGEAFF. The CDR3 coding sequence is TGTGCCAGCAGCTTAGTACAGCTAGGGGAAGCTTTCTTT. This chain links TRBV11-2 with TRBJ1-1; D is unresolved. The germline V gene has CDR1 SGHAT and CDR2 FQNNGV. The length of the CDR3 is 13 residues. Trimming cost V 1 base and J 8 bases, with 11 bases left between them.

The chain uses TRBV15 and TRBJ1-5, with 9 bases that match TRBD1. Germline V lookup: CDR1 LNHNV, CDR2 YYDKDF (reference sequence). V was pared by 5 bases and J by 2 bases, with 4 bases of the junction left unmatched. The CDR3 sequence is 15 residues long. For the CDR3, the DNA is TGTGCCACCAGCCCCGGGACAGGGCGCAATCAGCCCCAGCATTTT. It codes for CATSPGTGRNQPQHF.

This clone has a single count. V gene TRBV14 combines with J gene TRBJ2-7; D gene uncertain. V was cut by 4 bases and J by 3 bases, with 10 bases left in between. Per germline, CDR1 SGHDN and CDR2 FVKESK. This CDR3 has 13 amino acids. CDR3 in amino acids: CASSLDTSYEQYF. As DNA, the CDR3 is TGTGCCAGCAGCCTCGACACAAGCTACGAGCAGTACTTC.

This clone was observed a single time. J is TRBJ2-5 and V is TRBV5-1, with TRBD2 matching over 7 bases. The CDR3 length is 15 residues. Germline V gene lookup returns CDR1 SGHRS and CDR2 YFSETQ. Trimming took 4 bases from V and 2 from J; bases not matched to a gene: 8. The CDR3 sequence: CASSHGGGPQETQYF. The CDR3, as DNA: TGCGCCAGCAGCCACGGGGGAGGGCCGCAAGAGACCCAGTACTTC.

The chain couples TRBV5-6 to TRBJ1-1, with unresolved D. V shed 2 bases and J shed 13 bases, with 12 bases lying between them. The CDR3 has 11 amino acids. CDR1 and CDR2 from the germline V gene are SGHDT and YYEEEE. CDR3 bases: TGTGCCAGCAGCTTAGCTGCCAAGCGTTTCTTT. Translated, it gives CASSLAAKRFF.

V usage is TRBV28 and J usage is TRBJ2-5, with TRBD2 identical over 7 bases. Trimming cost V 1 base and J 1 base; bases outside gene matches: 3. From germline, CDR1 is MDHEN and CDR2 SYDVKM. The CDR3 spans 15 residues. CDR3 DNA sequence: TGTGCCAGCAGTTTATCATGGACTAGCCAAGAGACCCAGTACTTC. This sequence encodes CASSLSWTSQETQYF.

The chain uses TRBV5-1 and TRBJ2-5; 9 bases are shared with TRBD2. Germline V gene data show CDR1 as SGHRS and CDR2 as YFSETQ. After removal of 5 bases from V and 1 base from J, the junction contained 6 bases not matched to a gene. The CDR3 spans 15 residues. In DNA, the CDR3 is TGCGCCAGCAGGGCCCTAGCGGGGCCCCAAGAGACCCAGTACTTC. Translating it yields CASRALAGPQETQYF.

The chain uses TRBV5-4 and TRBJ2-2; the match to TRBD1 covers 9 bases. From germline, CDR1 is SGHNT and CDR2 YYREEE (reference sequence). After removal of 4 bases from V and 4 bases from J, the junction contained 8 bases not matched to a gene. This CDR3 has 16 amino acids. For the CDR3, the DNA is TGTGCCAGCAGCCTACGGACAGGGGCAGGCACCGGGGAGCTGTTTTTT. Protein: CASSLRTGAGTGELFF.

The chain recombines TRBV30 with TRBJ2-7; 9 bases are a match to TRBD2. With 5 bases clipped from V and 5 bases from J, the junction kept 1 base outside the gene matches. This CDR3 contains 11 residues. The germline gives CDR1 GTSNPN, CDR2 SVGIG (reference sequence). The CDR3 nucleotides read TGTGCCTGGGGCGGGAGGGACGAGCAGTACTTC. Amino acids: CAWGGRDEQYF. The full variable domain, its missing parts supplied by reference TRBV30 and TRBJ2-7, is SQTIHQWPATLVQPVGSPLSLECTVEGTSNPNLYWYRQAAGRGLQLLFYSVGIGQISSEVPQNLSASRPQDRQFILSSKKLLLSDSGFYLCAWGGRDEQYFGPGTRLTVT.

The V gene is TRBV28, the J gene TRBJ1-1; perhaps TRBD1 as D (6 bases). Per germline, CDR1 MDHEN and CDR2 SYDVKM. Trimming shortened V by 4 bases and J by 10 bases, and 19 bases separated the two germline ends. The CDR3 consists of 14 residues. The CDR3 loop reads CASSSYPTGSSAFF. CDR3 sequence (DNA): TGTGCCAGCAGTTCATACCCGACAGGAAGTTCAGCTTTCTTT.